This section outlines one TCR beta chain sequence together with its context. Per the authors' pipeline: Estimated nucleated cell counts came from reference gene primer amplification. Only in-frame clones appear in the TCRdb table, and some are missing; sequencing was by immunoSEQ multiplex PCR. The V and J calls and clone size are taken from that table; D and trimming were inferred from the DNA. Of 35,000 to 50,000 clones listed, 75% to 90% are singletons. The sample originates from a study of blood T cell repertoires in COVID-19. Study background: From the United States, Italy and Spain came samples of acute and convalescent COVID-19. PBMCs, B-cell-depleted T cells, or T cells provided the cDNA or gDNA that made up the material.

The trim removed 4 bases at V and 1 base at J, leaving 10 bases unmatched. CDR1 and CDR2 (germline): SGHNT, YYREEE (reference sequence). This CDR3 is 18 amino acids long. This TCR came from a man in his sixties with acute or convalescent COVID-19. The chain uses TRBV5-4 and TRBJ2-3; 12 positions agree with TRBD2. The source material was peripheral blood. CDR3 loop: CASSPGTSGPGGTDTQYF. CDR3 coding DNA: TGTGCCAGCAGCCCGGGGACTAGCGGGCCCGGGGGCACAGATACGCAGTATTTT.